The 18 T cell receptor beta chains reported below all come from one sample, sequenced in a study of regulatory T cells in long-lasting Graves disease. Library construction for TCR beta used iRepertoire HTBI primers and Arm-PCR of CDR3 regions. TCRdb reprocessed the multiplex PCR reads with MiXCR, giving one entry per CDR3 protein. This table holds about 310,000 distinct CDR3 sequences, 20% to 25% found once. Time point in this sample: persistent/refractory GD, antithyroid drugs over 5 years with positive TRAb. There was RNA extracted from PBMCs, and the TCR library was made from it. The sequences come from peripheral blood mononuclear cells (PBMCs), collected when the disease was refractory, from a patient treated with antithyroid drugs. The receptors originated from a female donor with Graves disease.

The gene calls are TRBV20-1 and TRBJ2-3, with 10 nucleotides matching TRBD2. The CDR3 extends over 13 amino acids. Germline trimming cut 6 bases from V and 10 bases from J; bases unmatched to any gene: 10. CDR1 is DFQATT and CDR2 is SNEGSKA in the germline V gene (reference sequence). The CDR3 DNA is TGCAGTGCAAGGACTAGCGGAGGGCGGGCGCAGTATTTT. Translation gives CSARTSGGRAQYF.

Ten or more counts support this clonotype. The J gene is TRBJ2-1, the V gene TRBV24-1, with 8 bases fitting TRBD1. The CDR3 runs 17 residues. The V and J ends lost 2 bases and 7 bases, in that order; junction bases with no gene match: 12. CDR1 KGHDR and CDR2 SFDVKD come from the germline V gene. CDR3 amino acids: CATSDSAAGGNLNEQFF. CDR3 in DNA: TGTGCCACCAGTGATTCGGCGGCAGGGGGCAACTTAAATGAGCAGTTCTTC.

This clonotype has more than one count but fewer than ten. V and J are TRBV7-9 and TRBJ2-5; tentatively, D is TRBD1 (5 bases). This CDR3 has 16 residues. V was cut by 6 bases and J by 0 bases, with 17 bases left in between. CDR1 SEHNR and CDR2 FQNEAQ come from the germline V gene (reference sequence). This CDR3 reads CASRTNTGMYQETQYF. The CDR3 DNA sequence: TGTGCCAGCAGAACTAATACAGGAATGTACCAAGAGACCCAGTACTTC.

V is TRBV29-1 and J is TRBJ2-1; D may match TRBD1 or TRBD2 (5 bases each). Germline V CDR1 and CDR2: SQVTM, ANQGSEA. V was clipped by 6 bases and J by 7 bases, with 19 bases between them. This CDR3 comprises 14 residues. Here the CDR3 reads CSVCLRGDLNEQFF. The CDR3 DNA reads TGCAGCGTGTGCCTGAGGGGCGATTTGAATGAGCAGTTCTTC.

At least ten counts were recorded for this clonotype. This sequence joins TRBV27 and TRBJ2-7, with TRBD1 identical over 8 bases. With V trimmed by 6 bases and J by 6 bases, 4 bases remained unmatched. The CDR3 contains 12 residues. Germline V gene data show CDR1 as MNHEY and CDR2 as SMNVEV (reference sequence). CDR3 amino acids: CASSLGTGEQYF. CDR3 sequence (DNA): TGTGCCAGCAGCCTCGGGACAGGCGAGCAGTACTTC.

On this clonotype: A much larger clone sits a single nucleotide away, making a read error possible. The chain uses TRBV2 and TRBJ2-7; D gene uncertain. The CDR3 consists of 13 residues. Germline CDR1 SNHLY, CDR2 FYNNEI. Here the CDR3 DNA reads TGTGCCAGCAGTGATAACGGACCCTACGGGCAGTACTTC. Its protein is CASSDNGPYGQYF.

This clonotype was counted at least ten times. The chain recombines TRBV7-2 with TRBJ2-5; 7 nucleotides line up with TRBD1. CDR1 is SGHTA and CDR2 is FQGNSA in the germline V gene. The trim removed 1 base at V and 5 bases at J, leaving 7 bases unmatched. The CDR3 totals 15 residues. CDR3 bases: TGTGCCAGCAGCTTAGGTGACAGGGCACGGGAGACCCAGTACTTC. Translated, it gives CASSLGDRARETQYF.

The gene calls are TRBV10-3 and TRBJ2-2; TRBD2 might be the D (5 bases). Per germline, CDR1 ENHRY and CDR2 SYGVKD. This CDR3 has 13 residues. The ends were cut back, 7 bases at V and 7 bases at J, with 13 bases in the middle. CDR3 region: CAIKDLLDGELFF. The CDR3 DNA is TGTGCCATCAAGGACTTATTGGACGGGGAGCTGTTTTTT.

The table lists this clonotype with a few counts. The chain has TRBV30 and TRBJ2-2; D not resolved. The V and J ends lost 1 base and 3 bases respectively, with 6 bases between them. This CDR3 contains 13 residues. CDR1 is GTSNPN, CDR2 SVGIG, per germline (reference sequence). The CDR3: CAWSDRYTGELFF. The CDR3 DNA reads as TGTGCCTGGAGTGACCGATACACCGGGGAGCTGTTTTTT.

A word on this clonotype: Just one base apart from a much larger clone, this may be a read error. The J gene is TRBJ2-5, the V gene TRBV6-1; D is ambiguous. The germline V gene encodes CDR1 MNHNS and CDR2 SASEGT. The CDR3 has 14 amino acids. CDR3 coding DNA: TGTGCCAGCAGCGGCCCCTACTTCCAAGAGACCCTGTACTTC. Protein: CASSGPYFQETLYF.

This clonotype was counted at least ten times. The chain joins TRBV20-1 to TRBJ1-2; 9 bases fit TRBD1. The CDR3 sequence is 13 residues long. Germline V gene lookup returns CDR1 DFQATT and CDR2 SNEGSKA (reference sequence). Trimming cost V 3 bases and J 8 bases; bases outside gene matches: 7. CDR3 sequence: CSARATGGEGYTF. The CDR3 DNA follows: TGCAGTGCTAGGGCGACAGGGGGTGAGGGCTACACCTTC.

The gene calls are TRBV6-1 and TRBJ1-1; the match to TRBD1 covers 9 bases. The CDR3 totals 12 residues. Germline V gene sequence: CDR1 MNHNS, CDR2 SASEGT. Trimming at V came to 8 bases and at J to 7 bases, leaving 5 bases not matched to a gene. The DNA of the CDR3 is TGTGCCAGCTCGGGGACAGGGCTTGAAGCTTTCTTT. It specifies CASSGTGLEAFF.

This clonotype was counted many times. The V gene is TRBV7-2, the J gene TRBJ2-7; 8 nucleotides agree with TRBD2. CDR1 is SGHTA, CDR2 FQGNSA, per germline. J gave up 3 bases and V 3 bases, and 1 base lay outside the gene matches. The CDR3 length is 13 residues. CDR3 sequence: CASSFSGGYEQYF. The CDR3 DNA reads TGTGCCAGCAGCTTCAGCGGGGGCTACGAGCAGTACTTC.

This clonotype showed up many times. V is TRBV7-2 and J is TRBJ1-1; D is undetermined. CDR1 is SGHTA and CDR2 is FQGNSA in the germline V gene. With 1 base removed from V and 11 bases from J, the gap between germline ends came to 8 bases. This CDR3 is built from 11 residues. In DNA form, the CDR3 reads TGTGCCAGCAGCTTAGGTGTAACGGCTTTCTTT. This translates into CASSLGVTAFF.

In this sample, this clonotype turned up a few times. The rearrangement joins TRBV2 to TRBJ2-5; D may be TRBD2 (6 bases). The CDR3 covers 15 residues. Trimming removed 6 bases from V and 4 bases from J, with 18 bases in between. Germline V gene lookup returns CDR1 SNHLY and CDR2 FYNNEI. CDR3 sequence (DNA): TGTGCCAGCAGCCCAAGGATGCTAGCGACAGAGACCCAGTACTTC. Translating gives CASSPRMLATETQYF.

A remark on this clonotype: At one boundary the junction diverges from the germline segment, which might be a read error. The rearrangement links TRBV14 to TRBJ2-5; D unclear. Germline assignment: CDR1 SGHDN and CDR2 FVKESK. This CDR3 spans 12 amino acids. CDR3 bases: TGTGCCAGCAGCCGGACGCAAGGGACCCAGTACTTC. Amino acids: CASSRTQGTQYF.

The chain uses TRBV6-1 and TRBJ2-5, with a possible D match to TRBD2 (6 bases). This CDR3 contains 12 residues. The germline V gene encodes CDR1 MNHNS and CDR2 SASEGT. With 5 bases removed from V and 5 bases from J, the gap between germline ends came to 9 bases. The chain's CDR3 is CASSRGFETQYF. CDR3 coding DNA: TGTGCCAGCAGTCGGGGGTTCGAGACCCAGTACTTC.

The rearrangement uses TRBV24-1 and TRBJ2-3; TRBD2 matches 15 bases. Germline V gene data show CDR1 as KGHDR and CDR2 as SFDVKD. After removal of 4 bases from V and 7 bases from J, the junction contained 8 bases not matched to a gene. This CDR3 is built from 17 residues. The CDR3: CATSDRIGTSGRNTQYF. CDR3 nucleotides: TGTGCCACCAGTGACCGTATTGGGACTAGCGGGAGGAATACGCAGTATTTT.